Sequencing of this T cell receptor (beta chain) was carried out in a study of beta chain features in type 1 diabetes. The V and J ends lost 6 bases and 9 bases, in that order; junction bases with no gene match: 7. CDR1 and CDR2 (germline): SQVTM, ANQGSEA. The CDR3 contains 13 residues. Investigators reverse transcribed all isolated RNA, so they sequenced expressed TCRB transcripts. Produced via immunoSEQ multiplex PCR; TCRdb's table is partial and in-frame only. In the table there are about 360,000 clones, roughly 13% of which are singletons. The TCR sequence derives from a man aged 18 to 30 in good health. Sequences were obtained from naive CD4+ T cells from blood. The gene calls are TRBV29-1 and TRBJ2-1; 11 nucleotides agree with TRBD1. The CDR3 is CSVTDRGRGEQFF. The CDR3 DNA reads TGCAGCGTCACGGACAGGGGGCGAGGTGAGCAGTTCTTC.